The 17 T cell receptor beta chains below come from one sample, sequenced in a study of PD-L1 blockade in urothelial cancer. As to time point: pretreatment peripheral blood. Assay used: immunoSEQ multiplex PCR; TCRdb lists only in-frame clones, some missing. The sample includes over 35,000 clones, around four fifths of them seen just once. Material: PBMCs, obtained around atezolizumab (anti-PD-L1) treatment. Receptors were obtained from a man at least 80 years old with urothelial cancer.

This clone has a single count. The chain carries TRBV2 and TRBJ2-3; D call uncertain. Germline CDR1 SNHLY, CDR2 FYNNEI. V was cut by 6 bases and J by 3 bases, with 4 bases left in between. CDR3 length: 11 amino acids. CDR3 amino acids: CASSLTDTQYF. The CDR3 DNA reads TGTGCCAGCAGCCTAACAGATACGCAGTATTTT.

The rearrangement joins TRBV10-3 to TRBJ2-7, with 9 bases that match TRBD1. V gave up 2 bases and J gave up 0 bases; unmatched junction bases: 5. The CDR3 consists of 16 residues. Germline assignment: CDR1 ENHRY and CDR2 SYGVKD. DNA for the CDR3: TGTGCCATCAGTGAGGGGGACAGGGATGGCTCCTACGAGCAGTACTTC. It is translated as CAISEGDRDGSYEQYF.

The chain uses TRBV2 and TRBJ1-5; the D gene is possibly TRBD1 (6 bases). V lost 4 bases and J 4 bases, leaving 14 bases between the germline ends. This CDR3 is built from 15 residues. Germline CDR1 is SNHLY and CDR2 is FYNNEI. As DNA, the CDR3 is TGTGCCAGCAGTGGAGGGGGGGACTCTAATCAGCCCCAGCATTTT. Amino acids: CASSGGGDSNQPQHF.

In its sample, this clone was seen once. The rearrangement links TRBV7-2 to TRBJ2-5, with D tentatively TRBD2 (6 bases). This CDR3 contains 15 residues. Germline CDR1 SGHTA, CDR2 FQGNSA. Trimming left V 1 base short and J 5 bases short, with 14 bases between. The CDR3 nucleotides are TGTGCCAGCAGCTTAGTTCTAGCGAGGCAGGAGACCCAGTACTTC. Translating it yields CASSLVLARQETQYF.

This sequence joins TRBV5-1 and TRBJ2-3; possible D gene TRBD1, 6 bases. The V gene lost 4 bases and the J gene lost 1 base, with 13 bases spanning the gap. The CDR3 has 15 amino acids. The germline gives CDR1 SGHRS, CDR2 YFSETQ. Here the CDR3 DNA reads TGCGCCAGCAGCCTTAGGACAGCCGGCACAGATACGCAGTATTTT. Encoded protein: CASSLRTAGTDTQYF.

This clone turned up a few times. The J gene is TRBJ2-3, the V gene TRBV4-1; TRBD1 is a possible D gene (5 bases). V lost 1 base and J 0 bases, leaving 11 bases between the germline ends. The V gene's germline CDR1 is MGHRA and CDR2 YSYEKL. The CDR3 is 16 residues long. This CDR3 reads CASSQGQGPSTDTQYF. The CDR3 DNA follows: TGCGCCAGCAGCCAAGGGCAGGGCCCTAGCACAGATACGCAGTATTTT.

The J gene is TRBJ2-7, the V gene TRBV6-6, with 11 bases lining up with TRBD2. This CDR3 spans 15 amino acids. The germline gives CDR1 MNHNY, CDR2 SVGAGI (reference sequence). V shed 5 bases, J shed 6 bases, and the junction held 9 bases outside the gene matches. CDR3 loop: CASSTLAGGPLEQYF. The CDR3, as DNA: TGTGCCAGCAGTACCCTAGCGGGAGGCCCCCTCGAGCAGTACTTC.

This rearrangement joins TRBV7-9 to TRBJ2-2, with TRBD2 matching 7 bases. J gave up 5 bases and V 0 bases, and 9 bases lay outside the gene matches. CDR3 size: 17 residues. Germline V gene lookup returns CDR1 SEHNR and CDR2 FQNEAQ (reference sequence). CDR3 sequence reads: CASSLAMAGVGTGELFF. The CDR3 nucleotides read TGTGCCAGCAGCTTAGCGATGGCGGGAGTCGGTACCGGGGAGCTGTTTTTT.

The genes are TRBV19 and TRBJ1-2, with D possibly being TRBD1 (6 bases). V was clipped by 7 bases and J by 8 bases, with 17 bases between them. Germline V lookup: CDR1 LNHDA, CDR2 SQIVND (reference sequence). The length of the CDR3 is 13 residues. The CDR3 DNA is TGTGCCAGTATGCCCCAGGGGAGAGGGGGCTACACCTTC. Protein sequence: CASMPQGRGGYTF.

The V call is TRBV7-2, the J call TRBJ2-7, with a weak D call TRBD2 (6 bases). The CDR3 runs 14 residues. V lost 5 bases, J lost 5 bases, and 16 bases lay in between. Germline V lookup: CDR1 SGHTA, CDR2 FQGNSA. As DNA, the CDR3 is TGTGCCAGCAGCCCCTTGTGGGAGGCCCACGAGCAGTACTTC. Translation gives CASSPLWEAHEQYF.

This clone was observed a handful of times. V usage is TRBV6-1 and J usage is TRBJ2-5; perhaps TRBD1 as D (6 bases). The germline V gene encodes CDR1 MNHNS and CDR2 SASEGT. Trimming removed 0 bases from V and 2 bases from J, with 13 bases in between. This CDR3 has 16 amino acids. CDR3 protein: CASSEATGNRQETQYF. The CDR3 DNA sequence: TGTGCCAGCAGTGAAGCCACAGGGAACCGACAAGAGACCCAGTACTTC.

The chain is built from TRBV19 and TRBJ2-2; TRBD1 aligns across 8 bases. CDR3 length: 15 residues. The germline CDR1 and CDR2 sequences are LNHDA and SQIVND (reference sequence). With 6 bases clipped from V and 2 bases from J, the junction kept 5 bases outside the gene matches. CDR3 region: CASRADRANTGELFF. CDR3 nucleotide sequence: TGTGCCAGTAGGGCGGACAGGGCTAACACCGGGGAGCTGTTTTTT.

The CDR3 sequence: CASRTESYNSPLHF. The CDR3 DNA reads TGTGCCAGTCGGACAGAGTCCTATAATTCACCCCTCCACTTT. V usage is TRBV6-6 and J usage is TRBJ1-6; weak D call: TRBD1 (6 bases). Germline V CDR1 and CDR2: MNHNY, SVGAGI (reference sequence). V was clipped by 9 bases and J by 1 base, with 10 bases between them. The CDR3 runs 14 residues.

The chain recombines TRBV4-3 with TRBJ2-2, with 8 bases lining up with TRBD2. The V gene end was trimmed by 3 bases and the J gene end by 6 bases; junction bases not matched to a gene: 6. Germline V gene lookup returns CDR1 LGHNA and CDR2 YSLEER. CDR3 length: 15 amino acids. The CDR3 here is CASSQSGGQAGELFF. The CDR3 nucleotides are TGCGCCAGCAGCCAGTCGGGGGGGCAGGCCGGGGAGCTGTTTTTT.

The rearrangement uses TRBV21-1 and TRBJ2-3; TRBD1, the table's D call, was not compared with the DNA. TRBV21-1 counts as a pseudogene. The CDR3 contains 23 residues. The CDR3 DNA reads TGTGCCAGCAGGGACGAGGGGGCTCGGACAGGCATGTCATCCCATGATAGCACAGATACGCAGTATTTT. Encoded protein: CASRDEGARTGMSSHDSTDTQYF.

The chain recombines TRBV6-1 with TRBJ2-3; possibly TRBD2 for D (5 bases). Germline V gives CDR1 MNHNS, CDR2 SASEGT. V lost 2 bases to trimming and J lost 3 bases, with 9 bases between them. This CDR3 comprises 14 residues. CDR3 protein: CASSERSGTDTQYF. The CDR3 nucleotides read TGTGCCAGCAGTGAACGGTCGGGGACAGATACGCAGTATTTT.

This chain uses TRBV14 with TRBJ1-3; TRBD1 aligns across 7 bases. Trimming removed 0 bases from V and 4 bases from J; junction bases left unmatched: 6. This CDR3 contains 16 residues. Germline-derived CDR1 and CDR2 are SGHDN and FVKESK. The CDR3 reads CASSQDGTGVGNTIYF. CDR3 coding DNA: TGTGCCAGCAGCCAAGACGGCACAGGGGTAGGAAACACCATATATTTT. The entire variable domain, with the rest obtained from reference TRBV14 and TRBJ1-3, is as follows: EAGVTQFPSHSVIEKGQTVTLRCDPISGHDNLYWYRRVMGKEIKFLLHFVKESKQDESGMPNNRFLAERTGGTYSTLKVQPAELEDSGVYFCASSQDGTGVGNTIYFGEGSWLTVV.